The rows below give T cell receptor beta chains drawn from one sample of a study of blood T cells in healthy people across ages. TCRdb called the 5' RACE reads again in MiXCR, with one record for every CDR3 protein. The top ten clones hold roughly 7% of a sample with about 1.4 million distinct CDR3 sequences, around 59% of them seen once. The specimen sequenced was blood. The receptor source for this set is a man between 18 and 35 years old in good health. Both conserved end residues are part of each CDR3.

V gene: TRBV29-1
J gene: TRBJ1-2
CDR3 protein: CSGVLGYGYTF

V gene: TRBV13
J gene: TRBJ2-6
CDR3 protein: CASSSRLARLKTGANVLTF

V gene: TRBV10-3
J gene: TRBJ1-4
CDR3 protein: CAISEDTGTVNEKLFF

V gene: TRBV27
J gene: TRBJ2-2
CDR3 protein: CASPRTPYTGELFF

V gene: TRBV18
J gene: TRBJ1-1
CDR3 protein: CASSPDRDPYIEAFF

V gene: TRBV7-9
J gene: TRBJ2-7
CDR3 protein: CASSHDRGGVDEQYF

V gene: TRBV29-1
J gene: TRBJ2-7
CDR3 protein: CNARDRGPGQYF

V gene: TRBV27
J gene: TRBJ2-3
CDR3 protein: CASSSPTWASGFTDTQYF

V gene: TRBV6-2/TRBV6-3
J gene: TRBJ1-1
CDR3 protein: CASSWVEGWNTEAFF

V gene: TRBV6-5
J gene: TRBJ1-5
CDR3 protein: CASSYTRDQPQHF

V gene: TRBV18
J gene: TRBJ2-4
CDR3 protein: CASSPLDSQGRNIQYF

V gene: TRBV5-1
J gene: TRBJ2-3
CDR3 protein: CASSSRETDTQYF

V gene: TRBV4-3
J gene: TRBJ1-1
CDR3 protein: CASSQDGPQVNTEAFF

V gene: TRBV5-1
J gene: TRBJ2-3
CDR3 protein: CASSLGFEKYTQYF

V gene: TRBV27
J gene: TRBJ1-6
CDR3 protein: CASSFSNSPLHF

V gene: TRBV5-1
J gene: TRBJ1-4
CDR3 protein: CASSGGVYLDEKLFF

V gene: TRBV6-6
J gene: TRBJ2-7
CDR3 protein: CASSYLGGPYEQYF

V gene: TRBV12-3/TRBV12-4
J gene: TRBJ2-7
CDR3 protein: CASSYAGAPLEQYF

V gene: TRBV10-3
J gene: TRBJ2-1
CDR3 protein: CAISENPQGDQFF

V gene: TRBV12-3/TRBV12-4
J gene: TRBJ2-5
CDR3 protein: CASSRRQGVPQETQYF

V gene: TRBV11-2
J gene: TRBJ1-4
CDR3 protein: CASSAYEEKLFF

V gene: TRBV7-9
J gene: TRBJ1-4
CDR3 protein: CASSQPIPGQTNEKLFF

V gene: TRBV5-1
J gene: TRBJ2-7
CDR3 protein: CASSPARDSFSYEQYF